This TCR beta chain was recorded in a study of blood T cell repertoires in COVID-19 (TCRdb year 2020). As for the study more broadly: The collaborator samples originated in the United States, Italy and Spain and spanned the acute and convalescent phases of COVID-19. The prospective study material was composed of cDNA or gDNA derived from T cells, B-cell-depleted T cells, or PBMCs. The samples were drawn from two sources: the first 160 participants of the ongoing ImmuneRACE study, and some 1,300 subjects contributed by 6 global collaborators. Sample metadata almost always included a de-identified subject ID, COVID-19 status, age in years and sex. The repertoires were released in a freely available public database intended as a resource for research on the immune response to SARS-CoV-2. Where available, HLA class I and class II types were taken from metadata supplied by the sample provider and were not determined by assay-based typing. The dataset comprised deeply sampled blood TCRbeta repertoires from subjects exposed to, actively infected with, or recovered from COVID-19. Study-wide findings and limitations: How much clinical and demographic metadata was included differed by source and by participant, and the metadata was provided uncurated.

TCRbeta CDR3 regions were amplified from genomic DNA by means of the immunoSEQ Assay, a bias-controlled multiplex PCR. In the source study's methods: Within the assay, amplification of reference gene primers was used to estimate how many nucleated cells each sample contained. To quantify the absolute abundance of each unique TCRbeta CDR3 rearrangement, sequence reads were collapsed and filtered. Productive Simpson clonality was computed per sample as the square root of Simpson's diversity index over productive rearrangements. Entries here come from immuneACCESS through TCRdb and include only in-frame sequences with V and J called. Some clones fail to appear in such tables; in the studies checked, an unresolved V gene covers under half of the shortfall, and the cause of the remainder is unknown. The D gene and trimming were derived from the DNA, and the V and J assignments and clone size from that table. This sample lists about 310,000 clones; around 87% were detected once. Of the sample, roughly 1% is held by the ten largest clones.

Turning to this clone: Its antigen is not yet known. Base qualities were left out, and no much larger clone turns up one base away.

In Seattle, one collaborating source enrolled patients while the infection was active and tracked those patients longitudinally over the course of disease. Each collaborating institution followed its own protocols to collect whole blood in K2EDTA tubes. For TCRbeta analysis, collaborator samples were shipped as frozen whole blood, as isolated PBMCs, or as DNA extracted from either sample type. This sequence originates from a woman in her thirties or forties with COVID-19, enrolled during active disease. Sequencing used peripheral blood.

The CDR3 protein is CASSLGIPTLGAKQFF. In nucleotide form, the sequence is TGTGCCAGCAGCTTAGGTATTCCCACCCTGGGGGCCAAGCAGTTCTTC. The V and J genes are TRBV7-2 and TRBJ2-1; a weak D assignment points to TRBD1 (6 bases agree). The germline V gene specifies SGHTA as CDR1 and FQGNSA as CDR2. There are 16 amino acids in the CDR3, from cysteine to phenylalanine inclusive. CDR3 DNA is the only sequence kept; it has 48 bases, read in frame from the first base. The V end loses 1 base and the J end loses 11 bases, and a stretch of 21 bases separates them.